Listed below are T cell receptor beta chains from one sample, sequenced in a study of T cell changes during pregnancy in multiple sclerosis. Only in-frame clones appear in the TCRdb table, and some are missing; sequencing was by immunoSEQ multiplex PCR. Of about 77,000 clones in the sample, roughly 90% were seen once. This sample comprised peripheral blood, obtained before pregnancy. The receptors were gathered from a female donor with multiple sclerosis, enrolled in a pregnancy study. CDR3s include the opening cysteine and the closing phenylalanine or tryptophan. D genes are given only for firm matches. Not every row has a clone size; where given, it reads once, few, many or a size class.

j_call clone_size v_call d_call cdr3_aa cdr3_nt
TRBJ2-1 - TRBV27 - CASSLGAGAVNEQFF TGTGCCAGCAGTTTAGGGGCAGGGGCGGTCAATGAGCAGTTCTTC
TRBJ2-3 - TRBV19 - CASSIGRDTQYF TGTGCCAGTAGTATAGGGCGGGATACGCAGTATTTT
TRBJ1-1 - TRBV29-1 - CSVEKRLNTEAFF TGCAGCGTTGAAAAACGGTTGAACACTGAAGCTTTCTTT
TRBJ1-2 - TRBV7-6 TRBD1 CASSAGQGVNYGYTF TGTGCCAGCAGCGCGGGACAGGGTGTTAACTATGGCTACACCTTC
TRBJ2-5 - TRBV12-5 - CASGSPGDTNGTQYF TGTGCTAGTGGAAGCCCCGGGGACACGAACGGGACCCAGTACTTC
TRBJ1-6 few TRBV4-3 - CASSQVGPGRPLHF TGCGCCAGCAGCCAAGTCGGGCCAGGGAGGCCCCTCCACTTT
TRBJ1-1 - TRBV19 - CASKADRQKNTEAFF TGTGCCAGTAAGGCGGACAGACAAAAGAACACTGAAGCTTTCTTT
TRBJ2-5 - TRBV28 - CASSWSGVQETQYF TGTGCCAGCAGTTGGTCAGGGGTCCAAGAGACCCAGTACTTC
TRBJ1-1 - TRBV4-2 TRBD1 CASSQGGTGGWRTEAFF TGTGCCAGCAGCCAGGGCGGGACAGGGGGGTGGAGGACTGAAGCTTTCTTT
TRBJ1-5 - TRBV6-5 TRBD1 CASSYRQGGQPQHF TGTGCCAGCAGTTACCGACAGGGTGGTCAGCCCCAGCATTTT
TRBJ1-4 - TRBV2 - CASSFLTGHNEKLFF TGTGCCAGCAGTTTTTTGACAGGTCACAATGAAAAACTGTTTTTT
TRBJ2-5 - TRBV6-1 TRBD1 CASTQVPGQQETQYF TGTGCCAGCACCCAGGTGCCGGGACAGCAAGAGACCCAGTACTTC
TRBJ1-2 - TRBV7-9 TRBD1 CASSRIDRDYGYTF TGTGCCAGCAGCCGAATCGACAGGGACTATGGCTACACCTTC
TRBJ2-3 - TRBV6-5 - CASGTWASDTQYF TGTGCCAGCGGCACGTGGGCGTCAGATACGCAGTATTTT
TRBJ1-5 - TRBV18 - CASSPDGDSQHF TGTGCCAGCTCACCGGACGGGGATTCACAGCATTTT
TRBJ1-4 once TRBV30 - CAWAQGVHEKLFF TGTGCCTGGGCACAGGGAGTTCACGAAAAACTGTTTTTT
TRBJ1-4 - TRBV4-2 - CASSQEGRGNEKLFF TGTGCCAGCAGCCAAGAAGGCAGGGGAAATGAAAAACTGTTTTTT
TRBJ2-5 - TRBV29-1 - CSARLVGETQYF TGCAGCGCCCGACTAGTCGGAGAGACCCAGTACTTC
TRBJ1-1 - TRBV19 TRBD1 CASSILIGQGGTEAFF TGTGCCAGTAGTATACTTATCGGACAGGGAGGAACTGAAGCTTTCTTT
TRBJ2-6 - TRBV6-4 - CASSGSSGANVLTF TGTGCCAGCAGTGGGAGCTCTGGGGCCAACGTCCTGACTTTC
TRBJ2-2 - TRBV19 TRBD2 CASRGLAGGPKSTGELFF TGTGCCAGTAGGGGACTAGCGGGGGGCCCCAAGTCCACCGGGGAGCTGTTTTTT
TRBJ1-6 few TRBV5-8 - CASSFAHGLPNSPLHF TGTGCCAGCAGCTTCGCCCATGGGCTTCCCAATTCACCCCTCCACTTT
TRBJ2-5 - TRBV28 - CASRIFTGKVPEETQYF TGTGCCAGCAGAATTTTTACAGGGAAGGTTCCAGAAGAGACCCAGTACTTC
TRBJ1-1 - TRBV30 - CAWSVTGFTEAFF TGTGCCTGGAGTGTAACGGGGTTCACTGAAGCTTTCTTT
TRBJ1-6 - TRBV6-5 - CASRAGVSSPLHF TGTGCCAGCAGGGCAGGGGTTAGCTCACCCCTCCACTTT
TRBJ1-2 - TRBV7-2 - CASSSRGIYGYTF TGTGCCAGCAGCTCTAGGGGGATCTATGGCTACACCTTC
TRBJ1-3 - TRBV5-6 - CASSLNYWDGRGNTIYF TGTGCCAGCAGCTTGAATTACTGGGACGGGAGGGGAAACACCATATATTTT
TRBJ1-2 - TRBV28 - CASRSIRGGSYGYTF TGTGCCAGCAGAAGTATCCGGGGGGGGAGCTATGGCTACACCTTC
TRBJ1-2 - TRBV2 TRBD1 CASSDHRGYGYTF TGTGCCAGCAGTGACCACAGGGGATATGGCTACACCTTC
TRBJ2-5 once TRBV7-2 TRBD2 CASSYQRGGGETQYF TGTGCCAGCAGCTACCAGCGGGGGGGCGGAGAGACCCAGTACTTC
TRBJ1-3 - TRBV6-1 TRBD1 CASSPWTGGNTIYF TGTGCCAGCAGTCCGTGGACAGGGGGAAACACCATATATTTT
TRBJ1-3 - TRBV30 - CAWSVRGQGNTIYF TGTGCCTGGAGTGTAAGGGGCCAAGGAAACACCATATATTTT
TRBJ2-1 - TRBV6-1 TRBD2 CASRFTSGGDNEQFF TGTGCCAGCCGGTTTACTAGCGGGGGGGACAATGAGCAGTTCTTC
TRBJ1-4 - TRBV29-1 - CSVQGGSEKLFF TGCAGCGTCCAGGGAGGGAGCGAAAAACTGTTTTTT
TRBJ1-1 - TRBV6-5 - CASSRVVNTEAFF TGTGCCAGCAGCCGCGTAGTGAACACTGAAGCTTTCTTT
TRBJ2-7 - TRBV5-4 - CASSQGGQPAYEQYF TGTGCCAGCAGCCAGGGGGGACAGCCGGCCTACGAGCAGTACTTC
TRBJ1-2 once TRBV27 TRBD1 CASSPDRVVGVKNYGYTF TGTGCCAGCAGTCCGGACAGGGTGGTGGGTGTGAAAAACTATGGCTACACCTTC
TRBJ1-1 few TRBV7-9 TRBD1 CASSVDRDTEAFF TGTGCCAGCAGTGTTGACAGGGACACTGAAGCTTTCTTT
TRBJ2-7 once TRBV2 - CASSEYTGRIRF TGTGCCAGCAGTGAATATACAGGCCGAATTCGCTTC
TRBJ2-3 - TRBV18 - CASLEGGSDTQYF TGTGCCAGCCTGGAGGGGGGGTCAGATACGCAGTATTTT
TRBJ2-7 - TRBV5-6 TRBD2 CASSFHPGTRNSYEQYF TGTGCCAGCAGCTTCCACCCCGGGACTAGGAACTCCTACGAGCAGTACTTC
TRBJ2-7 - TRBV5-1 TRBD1 CASSAGTGRHEQYF TGCGCCAGCAGTGCCGGGACAGGGCGGCACGAGCAGTACTTC
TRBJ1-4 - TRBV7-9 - CASSLVWGREKLFF TGTGCCAGCAGCTTAGTGTGGGGCCGCGAAAAACTGTTTTTT
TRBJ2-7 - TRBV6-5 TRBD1 CASSLNRGDTYEQYF TGTGCCAGCAGCCTTAACAGGGGGGACACCTACGAGCAGTACTTC
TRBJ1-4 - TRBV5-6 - CASSFRQIVEKLFF TGTGCCAGCAGCTTCCGTCAGATCGTGGAAAAACTGTTTTTT
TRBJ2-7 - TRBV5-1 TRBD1 CASSWGTGDAYEQYF TGCGCCAGCAGCTGGGGGACAGGGGATGCCTACGAGCAGTACTTC
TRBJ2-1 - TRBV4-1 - CASSTTGYNEQFF TGCGCCAGCAGTACGACCGGGTACAATGAGCAGTTCTTC
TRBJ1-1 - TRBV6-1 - CASSEIQGGAEAFF TGTGCCAGCAGTGAAATCCAGGGAGGGGCTGAAGCTTTCTTT
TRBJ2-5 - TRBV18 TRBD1 CASSPIPQGETQYF TGTGCCAGCTCACCGATACCACAGGGGGAGACCCAGTACTTC
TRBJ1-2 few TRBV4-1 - CASSQDRIRLDGYTF TGCGCCAGCAGCCAAGATAGGATCAGGCTCGATGGCTACACCTTC
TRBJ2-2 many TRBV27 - CASRGHRNTGELFF TGTGCCAGCAGGGGGCACCGGAACACCGGGGAGCTGTTTTTT
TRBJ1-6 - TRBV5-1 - CASSFLDSPLHF TGCGCCAGCAGCTTTTTAGATTCACCCCTCCACTTT